Included here is one T cell receptor beta chain sequence, with context. The data were obtained in a study of blood T cell repertoires in COVID-19. Overall study: Whether acute or convalescent, the COVID-19 samples came from the United States, Italy and Spain. PBMCs, B-cell-depleted T cells, or T cells were the source of the cDNA or gDNA that made up the material.

The germline gives CDR1 MGHRA, CDR2 YSYEKL. V lost 2 bases to trimming and J lost 8 bases; unmatched junction nucleotides: 11. CDR3 size: 15 residues. In the authors' workflow: Cell counts per sample came from amplifying reference gene primers. Method: immunoSEQ multiplex PCR; TCRdb's copy keeps in-frame clones and lacks some. V, J and clone size are taken as reported in that table, and D and trimming were inferred from the DNA itself. The data show a few hundred thousand clones, approximately 85% seen once. The chain uses TRBV4-1 and TRBJ1-2; TRBD1 matches at 7 bases. Sequenced sample: peripheral blood. The receptor was derived from an older woman with acute or convalescent COVID-19. DNA for the CDR3: TGCGCCAGCAGCCAACCGGGACAGCGATTCGGAGGCTACACCTTC. Translated: CASSQPGQRFGGYTF.